The 3 T cell receptor beta chains below all came from one sample that was sequenced in a study of post-analysis software for immune sequencing data. Overall study findings and caveats: In patients, roughly five TRBV segments were more frequent than in controls, with TRBV5-6, TRBV5-1 and TRBV20-1 among them.

No cognate antigen is known for these TCRs. Each TCR beta cDNA library carried unique molecular identifiers. MiXCR, run by TCRdb on the PCR reads, gives a single entry per CDR3 protein. Among hundreds of thousands of distinct CDR3 sequences listed, approximately 59% were seen once. The sample was blood. Receptors originate from a girl aged 2 to 10 with multiple sclerosis.

This rearrangement joins TRBV7-2 to TRBJ2-3, with D possibly being TRBD2 (5 bases). V lost 1 base and J 0 bases, leaving 11 bases between the germline ends. CDR3 length: 16 amino acids. Germline V gene lookup returns CDR1 SGHTA and CDR2 FQGNSA. The CDR3 protein is CASSLDGGLSTDTQYF. CDR3 bases: TGTGCCAGCAGCTTAGATGGAGGATTAAGCACAGATACGCAGTATTTT.

The chain links TRBV6-1 to TRBJ2-2; 12 bases line up with TRBD1. The germline V gene has CDR1 MNHNS and CDR2 SASEGT. This CDR3 region has 17 residues. Losses at the gene ends were 6 bases for V and 4 bases for J; bases not matched to a gene: 9. The CDR3 region is CASRDRDRGLGTGELFF. As DNA, the CDR3 is TGTGCCAGCAGAGACCGGGACAGGGGGCTCGGCACCGGGGAGCTGTTTTTT.

V and J are TRBV9 and TRBJ2-7; a possible D gene is TRBD2 (6 bases). V shed 4 bases and J shed 4 bases, with 24 bases lying between them. This CDR3 is built from 17 residues. Germline V gene data show CDR1 as SGDLS and CDR2 as YYNGEE. The CDR3 reads CASSPQGWGVAVYEQYF. The DNA of the CDR3 is TGTGCCAGCAGCCCTCAGGGATGGGGGGTGGCCGTATACGAGCAGTACTTC.